The present T cell receptor (beta chain) was sequenced within a study of somatic mutations in cytotoxic T cells in rheumatoid arthritis (dated by TCRdb to between 2016 and 2019). With respect to the entire study: A FACSAria II or Sony SH800 was used to flow-sort some V beta antibody-stained T-cell populations at nearly 100% purity, and TCRB sequencing was also done on sorted V beta1+ cells. Whether expanded CD8+ T-cell clones in untreated, newly diagnosed rheumatoid arthritis carry somatic mutations was the study question, and clonality was characterized with TCRB deep sequencing. A total of 65 to 70 rheumatoid arthritis patients and 20 or so healthy controls underwent TCRB deep sequencing. Median age was essentially the same in the patient group and the control group. Summary of the overall study and its limitations: CD8+ T-cell clonality did not differ significantly between rheumatoid arthritis patients and age-matched healthy controls. CD8+ clonality increased with age in patients (Spearman r of about 0.49) but not in healthy controls. In about an eighth of the 65 patients the largest CD8+ clone exceeded 20% of CD8+ cells, and several identical CD8+ TCRB sequences were shared between blood and synovial fluid. It was unknown which antigens the expanded CD8+ clones targeted, and their absence from virus-specific databases did not exclude viral specificity. The slight TRBV07 underrepresentation in patients was not adjusted for multiple comparisons.

Buffy coats from about 20 blood donors served as healthy controls, a group that was 55% female with a median age of about 60 years (range roughly 20-75). On an AutoMACS, CD4+ and CD8+ cells were isolated via positive magnetic bead selection, and their purity was verified by flow cytometry. Isolation of peripheral blood mononuclear cells was done through Ficoll-Paque PLUS density gradient separation. DNA from CD4-enriched, CD8-enriched or PBMC samples was extracted using Nucleospin Tissue or Tissue XS kits and then quantified on a Qubit 2.0 fluorometer. Its CDR3 holds 13 amino acids, cysteine through phenylalanine. Kept here is only the CDR3 DNA, which spans 39 bases and is read in frame from base 1. Per the germline V gene (reference sequence), MNHEY is the CDR1 and SMNVEV is the CDR2. At the junction V is shortened by 3 bases and J by 9 bases, with 12 bases in between. About this clone itself: Its recognized antigen is unknown. No much larger clone is present one base from it, and per-base qualities are unavailable.

Sequencing of TCRB CDR3 was done on genomic DNA with the immunoSEQ assay. In the source study's methods: Nothing other than productive TCRB rearrangements was included in the analyses. Clonality was calculated as a Shannon entropy-based productive clonality index, and a clone was defined by a unique TCRB CDR3 sequence. To calculate repertoire overlap between two samples, the template counts of each clone were considered relative to each sample's total templates. Flow cytometry-measured V-gene usage correlated with V-gene usage from TCRB sequencing, with a Spearman r of approximately 0.66. Drawn from immuneACCESS, this table holds only the in-frame rearrangements with V and J called that TCRdb kept. Clones are partly lost; checked studies trace under half to an unresolved V gene and leave the rest unexplained. V, J and clone size are taken as reported in that table, and D and trimming were inferred from the DNA itself. Recorded for this sample are some 10,000 clones; 73% of them occurred a single time. Of the sample, about 40% falls within the top ten clones.

The sequencing sample was made of CD8+ T cells sorted from blood. This clonotype was obtained from a man in his sixties in good health. The chain links TRBV27 with TRBJ1-5; the D gene lacks a confident call. At the DNA level, the sequence is TGTGCCAGCAGTTTGGGCGGATTAAGGCCCCAGCATTTT. Its amino acids are CASSLGGLRPQHF.